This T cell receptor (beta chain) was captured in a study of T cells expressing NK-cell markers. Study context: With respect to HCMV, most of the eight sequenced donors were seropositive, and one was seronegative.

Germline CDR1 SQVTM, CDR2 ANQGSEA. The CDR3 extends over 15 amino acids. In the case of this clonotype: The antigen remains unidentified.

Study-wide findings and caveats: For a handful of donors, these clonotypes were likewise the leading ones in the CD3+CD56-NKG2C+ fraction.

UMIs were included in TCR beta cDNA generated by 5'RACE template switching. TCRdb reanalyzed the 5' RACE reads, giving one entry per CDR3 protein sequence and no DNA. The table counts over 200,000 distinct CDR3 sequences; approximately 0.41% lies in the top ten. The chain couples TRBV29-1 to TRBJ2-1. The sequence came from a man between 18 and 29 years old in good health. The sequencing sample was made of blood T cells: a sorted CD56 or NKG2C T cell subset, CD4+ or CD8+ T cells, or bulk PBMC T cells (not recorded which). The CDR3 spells CSGYGSGGPFNEQFF.